Following are 18 T cell receptor beta chains from one sample sequenced in a study of blood T cell repertoires in COVID-19. TCRdb's copy holds only in-frame clones and misses some; the assay was immunoSEQ multiplex PCR. The sample lists approximately 96,000 clones; over 90% were seen once. Sequencing was performed on peripheral blood. The receptors originated from a man between 60 and 70 years old with acute or convalescent COVID-19.

The genes are TRBV18 and TRBJ1-2, with 10 bases identical to TRBD1. With V trimmed by 2 bases and J by 4 bases, 4 bases remained unmatched. The CDR3 has 15 residues. Germline V lookup: CDR1 KGHSH, CDR2 LQKENI. In DNA, the CDR3 is TGTGCCAGCTCACCAGGGACAGGGGTAGCCTATGGCTACACCTTC. The encoded protein is CASSPGTGVAYGYTF. Together with reference TRBV18 and TRBJ1-2, the CDR3 gives the full variable domain: NAGVMQNPRHLVRRRGQEARLRCSPMKGHSHVYWYRQLPEEGLKFMVYLQKENIIDESGMPKERFSAEFPKEGPSILRIQQVVRGDSAAYFCASSPGTGVAYGYTFGSGTRLTVV.

The genes are TRBV9 and TRBJ1-4, with D maybe TRBD1 (6 bases). V shed 3 bases and J shed 3 bases, with 15 bases lying between them. CDR1 and CDR2 from the germline V gene are SGDLS and YYNGEE. CDR3 size: 16 residues. This chain's CDR3 is CASSAFRGLANEKLFF. The CDR3 coding sequence is TGTGCCAGCAGCGCCTTCAGGGGTTTGGCTAATGAAAAACTGTTTTTT.

V is TRBV5-4 and J is TRBJ1-3; D is possibly TRBD1 (5 bases). This CDR3 region has 15 residues. V dropped 5 bases and J dropped 1 base, with 13 bases sitting between them. CDR1 is SGHNT and CDR2 is YYREEE in the germline V gene (reference sequence). CDR3 in DNA: TGTGCCAGCAGTTTTGGCAGGGCATCTGGAAACACCATATATTTT. Its translation: CASSFGRASGNTIYF.

The chain links TRBV5-1 to TRBJ2-1, with D hard to call. The V end lost 0 bases, the J end lost 8 bases, and 12 bases lay between the germline ends. The CDR3 extends over 14 amino acids. Germline-derived CDR1 and CDR2 are SGHRS and YFSETQ. CDR3 sequence: CASSLVDSTDEQFF. CDR3 in DNA: TGCGCCAGCAGCTTGGTCGACTCCACGGATGAGCAGTTCTTC.

V and J are TRBV11-3 and TRBJ2-7, with D perhaps TRBD2 (6 bases). The CDR3 totals 15 residues. Trimming stripped 6 bases from V and 2 bases from J, with 17 bases between. Germline V gene sequence: CDR1 SGHNT, CDR2 YENEEA. The CDR3 DNA reads TGTGCCAGCAGACAAAGGACTACCGAAGCCTACGAGCAGTACTTC. Translating gives CASRQRTTEAYEQYF.

This rearrangement joins TRBV7-6 to TRBJ2-3, with 14 bases fitting TRBD2. V dropped 5 bases and J dropped 5; count of bases not matched to a gene: 12. This CDR3 is built from 18 residues. Germline CDR1 reads SGHVS; CDR2 reads FNYEAQ. CDR3 sequence (DNA): TGTGCCAGCAGCGCATCACCGGGACTAGCGGGAGATGTAGATACGCAGTATTTT. It encodes CASSASPGLAGDVDTQYF.

The chain uses TRBV5-1 and TRBJ2-1; the match to TRBD2 covers 10 bases. This CDR3 comprises 16 residues. Trimming at V came to 4 bases and at J to 7 bases, leaving 11 bases not matched to a gene. Germline lookup yields CDR1 SGHRS and CDR2 YFSETQ. The CDR3 region is CASSPRAGGPGNEQFF. The CDR3 nucleotides are TGCGCCAGCAGCCCCCGAGCGGGAGGGCCGGGGAATGAGCAGTTCTTC.

The chain combines TRBV9 with TRBJ1-4; D is undetermined. The CDR3 covers 16 residues. V was clipped by 6 bases and J by 8 bases, with 23 bases between them. The germline gives CDR1 SGDLS, CDR2 YYNGEE. DNA for the CDR3: TGTGCCAGCACCCTATGGATACCTAGTTCTTCGGAAAAACTGTTTTTT. It is translated as CASTLWIPSSSEKLFF.

V gene TRBV7-2 combines with J gene TRBJ2-2, with TRBD2 identical over 14 bases. With V trimmed by 5 bases and J by 3 bases, 5 bases remained unmatched. In germline, CDR1 is SGHTA, CDR2 FQGNSA. CDR3 length: 17 amino acids. The CDR3 DNA sequence: TGTGCCAGCAGCCCGACTAGCGGGAGGGCCGACACCGGGGAGCTGTTTTTT. Its translation: CASSPTSGRADTGELFF. Full variable domain (remainder filled in from reference TRBV7-2 and TRBJ2-2): GAGVSQSPSNKVTEKGKDVELRCDPISGHTALYWYRQSLGQGLEFLIYFQGNSAPDKSGLPSDRFSAERTGGSVSTLTIQRTQQEDSAVYLCASSPTSGRADTGELFFGEGSRLTVL.

This chain uses TRBV3-1 (or the pseudogene TRBV3-2) with TRBJ2-7; 12 nucleotides align to TRBD1. Trimming removed 4 bases from V and 5 bases from J; junction bases left unmatched: 6. Per germline, CDR1 LGHDT and CDR2 YNNKEL (reference sequence). The length of the CDR3 is 15 residues. The DNA of the CDR3 is TGTGCCAGCAGCCCTCCGGGACAGGGGGCTAACGAGCAGTACTTC. Translated, it gives CASSPPGQGANEQYF.

This clone showed up just a few times. This rearrangement joins TRBV27 to TRBJ1-5; 10 bases match TRBD1. The ends lost 2 bases at V and 2 bases at J; junction bases unmatched: 0. The CDR3 totals 15 residues. Germline V gene lookup returns CDR1 MNHEY and CDR2 SMNVEV (reference sequence). The CDR3 sequence is CASSLGTGGNQPQHF. CDR3 DNA: TGTGCCAGCAGTTTAGGGACAGGGGGCAATCAGCCCCAGCATTTT.

The V gene is TRBV19, the J gene TRBJ1-1; D is possibly TRBD1 (6 bases). The CDR3 is made up of 14 amino acids. With 6 bases removed from V and 6 bases from J, the gap between germline ends came to 17 bases. Germline lookup yields CDR1 LNHDA and CDR2 SQIVND (reference sequence). CDR3 nucleotides: TGTGCCAGTAGCCCGCGGACAGCCGCCGCTGAAGCTTTCTTT. The encoded protein is CASSPRTAAAEAFF.

This chain connects TRBV19 to TRBJ2-3; D might be TRBD2 (5 bases). Germline CDR1 LNHDA, CDR2 SQIVND (reference sequence). Trimming cost V 5 bases and J 0 bases, with 15 bases left between them. There are 16 residues in the CDR3. CDR3 sequence: CASSSGASFSTDTQYF. CDR3 sequence (DNA): TGTGCCAGTAGTTCCGGTGCTAGCTTCAGCACAGATACGCAGTATTTT. The whole variable domain, filled in from reference TRBV19 and TRBJ2-3, reads DGGITQSPKYLFRKEGQNVTLSCEQNLNHDAMYWYRQDPGQGLRLIYYSQIVNDFQKGDIAEGYSVSREKKESFPLTVTSAQKNPTAFYLCASSSGASFSTDTQYFGPGTRLTVL.

The table lists this clone with a few counts. The chain links TRBV25-1 to TRBJ1-5; a possible D gene is TRBD1 (5 bases). The ends were cut back, 0 bases at V and 5 bases at J, with 20 bases in the middle. The germline V gene has CDR1 MGHDK and CDR2 SYGVNS. The CDR3 contains 18 residues. CDR3 in amino acids: CASSEYQSGREGYQPQHF. CDR3 nucleotide sequence: TGTGCCAGCAGTGAATATCAGTCGGGCAGGGAAGGGTATCAGCCCCAGCATTTT. The variable domain in full, completed from reference TRBV25-1 and TRBJ1-5, reads EADIYQTPRYLVIGTGKKITLECSQTMGHDKMYWYQQDPGMELHLIHYSYGVNSTEKGDLSSESTVSRIRTEHFPLTLESARPSHTSQYLCASSEYQSGREGYQPQHFGDGTRLSIL.

The chain combines TRBV28 with TRBJ2-3; weak D call: TRBD2 (6 bases). V was shortened by 6 bases and J by 1 base, with 14 bases between the two germline ends. The CDR3 has 15 residues. Looked up from germline, CDR1 is MDHEN and CDR2 is SYDVKM. CDR3 protein: CASSLPGEGTDTQYF. CDR3 nucleotide sequence: TGTGCCAGCAGCCTCCCGGGGGAGGGCACAGATACGCAGTATTTT.

The chain employs TRBV7-2 and TRBJ2-1, with D perhaps TRBD2 (5 bases). Germline V CDR1 and CDR2: SGHTA, FQGNSA. The CDR3 extends over 13 amino acids. V was clipped by 3 bases and J by 10 bases, with 13 bases between them. CDR3 protein: CASSFWSSREQFF. The CDR3 DNA sequence: TGTGCCAGCAGCTTTTGGTCTAGCCGAGAGCAGTTCTTC.

This sequence joins TRBV11-3 and TRBJ1-1, with 7 bases aligning to TRBD1. After removal of 5 bases from V and 9 bases from J, the junction contained 6 bases not matched to a gene. The CDR3 has 12 residues. Germline lookup yields CDR1 SGHNT and CDR2 YENEEA. As DNA, the CDR3 is TGTGCCAGCAGCCCGACAGGGAGTAAAGCTTTCTTT. Translation gives CASSPTGSKAFF.

The J gene is TRBJ1-6, the V gene TRBV18, with a weak D call TRBD1 (5 bases). The germline V gene encodes CDR1 KGHSH and CDR2 LQKENI. V lost 5 bases and J 7 bases, leaving 9 bases between the germline ends. This CDR3 spans 13 amino acids. Here the CDR3 reads CASSSGGNSPLHF. CDR3 bases: TGTGCCAGCTCATCGGGGGGAAATTCACCCCTCCACTTT.